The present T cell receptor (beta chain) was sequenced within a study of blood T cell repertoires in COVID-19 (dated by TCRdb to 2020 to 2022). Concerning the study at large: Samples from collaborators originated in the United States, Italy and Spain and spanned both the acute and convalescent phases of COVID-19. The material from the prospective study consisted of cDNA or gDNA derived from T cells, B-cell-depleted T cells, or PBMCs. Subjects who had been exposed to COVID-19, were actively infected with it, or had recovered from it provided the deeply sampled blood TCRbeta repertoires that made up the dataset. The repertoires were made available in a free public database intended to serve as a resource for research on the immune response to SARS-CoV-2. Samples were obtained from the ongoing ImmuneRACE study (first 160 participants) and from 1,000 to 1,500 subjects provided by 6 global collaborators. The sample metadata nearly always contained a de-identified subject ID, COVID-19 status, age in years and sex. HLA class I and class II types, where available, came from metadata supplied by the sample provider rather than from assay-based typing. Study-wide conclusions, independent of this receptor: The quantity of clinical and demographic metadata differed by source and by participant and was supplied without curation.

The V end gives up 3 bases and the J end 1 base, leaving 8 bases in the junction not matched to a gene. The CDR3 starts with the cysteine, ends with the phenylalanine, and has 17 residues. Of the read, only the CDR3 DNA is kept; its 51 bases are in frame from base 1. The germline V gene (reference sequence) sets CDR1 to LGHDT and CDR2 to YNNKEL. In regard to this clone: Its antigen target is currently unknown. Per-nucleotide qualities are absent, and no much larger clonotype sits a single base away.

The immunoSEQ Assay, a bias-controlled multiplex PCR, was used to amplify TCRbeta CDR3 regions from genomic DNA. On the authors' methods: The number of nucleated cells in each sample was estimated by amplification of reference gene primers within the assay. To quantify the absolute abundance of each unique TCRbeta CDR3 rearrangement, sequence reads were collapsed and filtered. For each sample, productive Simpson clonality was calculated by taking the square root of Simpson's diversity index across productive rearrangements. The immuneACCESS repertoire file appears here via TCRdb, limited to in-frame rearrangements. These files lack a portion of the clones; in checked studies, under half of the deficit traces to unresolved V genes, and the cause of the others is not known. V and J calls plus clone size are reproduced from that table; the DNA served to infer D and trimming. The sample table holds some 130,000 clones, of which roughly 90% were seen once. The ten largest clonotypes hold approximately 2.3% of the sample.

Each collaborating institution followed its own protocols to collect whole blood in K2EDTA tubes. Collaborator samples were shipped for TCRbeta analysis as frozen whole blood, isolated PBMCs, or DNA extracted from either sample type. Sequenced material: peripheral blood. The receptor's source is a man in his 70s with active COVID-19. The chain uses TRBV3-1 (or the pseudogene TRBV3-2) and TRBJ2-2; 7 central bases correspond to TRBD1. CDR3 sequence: CASSHFAGGVNTGELFF. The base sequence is TGTGCCAGCAGCCACTTCGCAGGGGGAGTGAACACCGGGGAGCTGTTTTTT.